The source of this T cell receptor (beta chain) is a study of OX40 agonist ivuxolimab in advanced cancers. The repertoire was sequenced with immunoSEQ multiplex PCR; TCRdb's copy has only in-frame clones and lacks some. The sample carries approximately 91,000 clones, 80% to 90% recorded once. With 2 bases removed from V and 5 bases from J, the gap between germline ends came to 24 bases. The CDR3 loop spans 18 amino acids. Germline lookup yields CDR1 SGHTA and CDR2 FQGNSA. This receptor was identified in an adult with an advanced solid tumor such as melanoma, head and neck, liver or kidney cancer. The material was CD4+ or CD8+ T cells sorted from blood, obtained in a trial of the OX40 agonist ivuxolimab. This sequence joins TRBV7-2 and TRBJ1-2; a weak D match, TRBD1 (6 bases). The CDR3 region is CASSLNSGGQGPSYGYTF. Here the CDR3 DNA reads TGTGCCAGCAGCTTAAATAGTGGTGGGCAGGGGCCCTCATATGGCTACACCTTC.